The clone carrying this TCR beta chain was seen a handful of times. The target antigen is unknown. The V gene's germline CDR1 is SGHTS and CDR2 YDEGEE. V dropped 0 bases and J dropped 1 base, with 11 bases sitting between them. The CDR3 extends over 16 amino acids. The record originates from a study of T cells in localized non-small cell lung cancer. Method: immunoSEQ multiplex PCR; TCRdb's copy keeps in-frame clones and lacks some. The table shows about 33,000 clones, with around 80% occurring only once. Study results and limitations: Among the tissues sampled, uninvolved adjacent lung had the highest T cell clonality, above tumor. Those with higher blood T cell density had longer overall survival. A single tumor region was sequenced, leaving heterogeneity possible. Of the top 100 tumor clones, median around 62 were in adjacent lung, about 30 among its top 100.

The specimen comprised peripheral blood, sampled before any cancer treatment. The rearrangement uses TRBV5-8 and TRBJ1-5, with D uncertain. This TCR was recovered from a male donor aged 60 or older with stage III squamous cell lung carcinoma. In DNA form, the CDR3 reads TGTGCCAGCAGCTTGGGCGGCGGTTGGAGCAATCAGCCCCAGCATTTT. Translation gives CASSLGGGWSNQPQHF. Complete variable domain (other parts from reference TRBV5-8 and TRBJ1-5): EAGVTQSPTHLIKTRGQQATLRCSPISGHTSVYWYQQALGLGLQFLLWYDEGEERNRGNFPPRFSGRQFPNYSSELNVNALELEDSALYLCASSLGGGWSNQPQHFGDGTRLSIL.